This T cell receptor beta chain was observed in a study of T cell repertoires in cytomegalovirus infection. Overall study context: Shared public TCR beta signatures pointed to both CMV infection and a matching HLA type. The study, taken as a whole, reports: HLA-C-restricted CMV-specific TCR beta clonotypes prevailed in the ex vivo response.

From the reads, TCRdb called clonotypes with MiXCR, one entry per CDR3 protein. The data show 310,000 or so distinct CDR3 sequences, around 25% seen once. This clonotype showed up many times. Antigen specificity is unknown. The CDR3 has 17 residues. Trimming pared 1 base from V and 0 bases from J, leaving 10 bases between. The germline CDR1 and CDR2 sequences are SGHTA and FQGNSA. V is TRBV7-2 and J is TRBJ1-6, with D unresolved. Material: PBMCs. The sequence was obtained from a human donor in good health (CMV status not recorded). Some clones in this sample may be carry-over from other donors' samples. The CDR3 region has the DNA TGTGCCAGCAGCTTAGTTAGGGCCAACTCCTATAATTCACCCCTCCACTTT. Amino acids: CASSLVRANSYNSPLHF.